These 28 T cell receptor beta chains came from one sample sequenced in a study of T cell repertoires in cytomegalovirus infection. In TCRdb, the reads were re-called with MiXCR into one record per CDR3 protein. The sample carries about 310,000 distinct CDR3 sequences, roughly a sixth recorded once. Material for sequencing was PBMCs. The receptors stem from a human donor in good health (CMV status not recorded). Some clones in this sample may be carry-over from other donors' samples.

The rearrangement links TRBV18 to TRBJ2-5, with TRBD2 identical over 9 bases. The length of the CDR3 is 16 residues. V shed 2 bases and J 1 base; nucleotides not matched to a gene: 5. Germline CDR1 is KGHSH and CDR2 is LQKENI. The CDR3 reads CASSPYSGGRQETQYF. The CDR3 coding sequence is TGTGCCAGCTCACCATATAGCGGGGGTCGCCAAGAGACCCAGTACTTC.

This clonotype came up a few times. The V and J genes are TRBV27 and TRBJ2-3; D is uncertain. CDR1 and CDR2 from the germline V gene are MNHEY and SMNVEV (reference sequence). The CDR3 totals 13 residues. Trimming removed 3 bases at V and 6 bases at J, with 10 bases between. CDR3 bases: TGTGCCAGCAGTTTTACCTGGCACGATACGCAGTATTTT. Residues: CASSFTWHDTQYF.

This clonotype was observed at least ten times. The chain has TRBV7-2 and TRBJ2-3, with D perhaps matching TRBD2 (6 bases). V was pared by 5 bases and J by 2 bases, with 11 bases between. Germline V lookup: CDR1 SGHTA, CDR2 FQGNSA. The CDR3 is made up of 14 amino acids. Here the CDR3 DNA reads TGTGCCAGCAGCACGGGACTCGTCACAGATACGCAGTATTTT. It is translated as CASSTGLVTDTQYF.

This clonotype was seen repeatedly, ten times or more. The chain employs TRBV4-1 and TRBJ2-7, with TRBD2 identical over 11 bases. The CDR3 spans 17 residues. The germline CDR1 and CDR2 sequences are MGHRA and YSYEKL. The trim removed 0 bases at V and 2 bases at J, leaving 6 bases unmatched. This CDR3 is CASSQDWTTSGAYEQYF. The CDR3 DNA follows: TGCGCCAGCAGCCAAGATTGGACGACTAGCGGGGCCTACGAGCAGTACTTC.

V gene TRBV5-4 combines with J gene TRBJ1-2, with unresolved D. Germline CDR1 SGHNT, CDR2 YYREEE (reference sequence). The CDR3 sequence is 15 residues long. V lost 3 bases and J lost 7, with 19 bases in between. The CDR3 nucleotides are TGTGCCAGCAGCTCCCCTACCAGGAACGAGATTGGCTACACCTTC. It specifies CASSSPTRNEIGYTF.

CDR3 nucleotide sequence: TGCAGTGCTAGTTTGGTCAGGCACAGCTCCTACGAGCAGTACTTC. This sequence encodes CSASLVRHSSYEQYF. This chain uses TRBV20-1 with TRBJ2-7; D is unclear. Trimming removed 3 bases from V and 0 bases from J, with 15 bases in between. CDR1 is DFQATT and CDR2 is SNEGSKA in the germline V gene (reference sequence). The CDR3 spans 15 residues.

This clonotype was observed at least ten times. This sequence joins TRBV7-3 and TRBJ2-2; perhaps TRBD2 as D (6 bases). The CDR3 extends over 17 amino acids. V was trimmed by 2 bases and J by 1 base, leaving 14 bases between them. The germline CDR1 and CDR2 sequences are SGHTA and FQGTGA. The CDR3 spells CASSLPRDGRNTGELFF. The CDR3 DNA reads TGTGCCAGCAGCTTACCTAGGGACGGGAGGAACACCGGGGAGCTGTTTTTT.

The chain couples TRBV19 to TRBJ2-5, with D hard to call. V shed 3 bases and J shed 7 bases, with 15 bases lying between them. The germline V gene encodes CDR1 LNHDA and CDR2 SQIVND (reference sequence). This CDR3 is 14 amino acids long. The DNA of the CDR3 is TGTGCCAGTAGTATCCTGGAAGGTGTGGGGACCCAGTACTTC. Translating gives CASSILEGVGTQYF.

V is TRBV5-1 and J is TRBJ2-7; no clear D. Germline-derived CDR1 and CDR2 are SGHRS and YFSETQ. Trimming left V 8 bases short and J 2 bases short, with 8 bases between. The CDR3 has 11 amino acids. The CDR3 reads CASASTYEQYF. The CDR3 nucleotides are TGCGCCAGTGCCTCAACCTACGAGCAGTACTTC.

This clonotype was observed many times. This sequence joins TRBV7-8 and TRBJ1-1, with 9 bases identical to TRBD1. Germline V gene lookup returns CDR1 SGHVS and CDR2 FQNEAQ. The CDR3 contains 16 residues. The ends lost 3 bases at V and 2 bases at J; junction bases unmatched: 7. As DNA, the CDR3 is TGTGCCAGCAGCTTCATCGGGACAGGGATAAACACTGAAGCTTTCTTT. Amino acid sequence: CASSFIGTGINTEAFF.

This clonotype was found many times. J is TRBJ1-2 and V is TRBV10-3, with TRBD1 matching 7 bases. V shed 2 bases, J shed 3 bases, and the junction held 18 bases outside the gene matches. Germline V gives CDR1 ENHRY, CDR2 SYGVKD. This CDR3 is built from 19 residues. DNA of the CDR3: TGTGCCATCAGTGAGACCAACAGGGGACCCGAGTACCCAGACTATGGCTACACCTTC. This sequence encodes CAISETNRGPEYPDYGYTF.

The chain employs TRBV28 and TRBJ1-2, with D maybe TRBD1 (6 bases). CDR3 length: 14 residues. Trimming stripped 8 bases from V and 3 bases from J, with 16 bases between. Germline-derived CDR1 and CDR2 are MDHEN and SYDVKM. The CDR3 reads CASRLTGGDYGYTF. CDR3 bases: TGTGCCAGCCGCTTGACGGGGGGCGACTATGGCTACACCTTC.

By proportion, this clonotype is medium-sized (0.01 to 0.1%). The V call is TRBV7-2, the J call TRBJ1-2, with TRBD1 identical over 8 bases. V trimming: 3 bases; J trimming: 10 bases; junction bases outside the gene matches: 7. In germline, CDR1 is SGHTA, CDR2 FQGNSA. CDR3 length: 13 amino acids. As DNA, the CDR3 is TGTGCCAGCAGCTTCCAACCAGGGGGCGACTACACCTTC. Protein: CASSFQPGGDYTF.

This clonotype has at least ten counts. The J gene is TRBJ1-5, the V gene TRBV5-8; D unclear. V lost 1 base and J 12 bases, leaving 17 bases between the germline ends. The CDR3 loop spans 14 amino acids. CDR1 is SGHTS and CDR2 is YDEGEE in the germline V gene. The CDR3 DNA reads TGTGCCAGCAGCTTGAGTAGCAACTGGGAGCTCCAGCATTTT. Residues: CASSLSSNWELQHF.

The CDR3, as DNA: TGTGCCAGCAGGACAGGCGGCAGAGATTCACCCCTCCACTTT. Its translation is CASRTGGRDSPLHF. The V and J genes are TRBV2 and TRBJ1-6; D may be TRBD1 (6 bases). The CDR3 runs to 14 residues. From germline, CDR1 is SNHLY and CDR2 FYNNEI. With 6 bases removed from V and 8 bases from J, the gap between germline ends came to 14 bases.

The rearrangement links TRBV6-1 to TRBJ2-7, with 9 bases that match TRBD2. This CDR3 contains 16 residues. V was clipped by 1 base and J by 7 bases; unmatched bases: 11. Germline V gene lookup returns CDR1 MNHNS and CDR2 SASEGT. For the CDR3, the DNA is TGTGCCAGCAGTGAAGGGGGAGCGGGGGGATCGGGGGAGCAGTACTTC. Amino acids: CASSEGGAGGSGEQYF.

This clonotype was seen many times. This sequence joins TRBV12-3 or TRBV12-4 and TRBJ1-4, with D possibly being TRBD1 (5 bases). The CDR3 runs to 14 residues. The V and J ends lost 5 bases and 5 bases respectively, with 12 bases between them. In nucleotides, the CDR3 is TGTGCCAGCAGTGACAGCCCCTCAAATGAAAAACTGTTTTTT. The encoded protein is CASSDSPSNEKLFF.

A few counts support this clonotype. The chain has TRBV20-1 and TRBJ1-6; 7 nucleotides line up with TRBD1. The CDR3 runs to 15 residues. The V gene end was trimmed by 0 bases and the J gene end by 7 bases; junction bases not matched to a gene: 6. Germline assignment: CDR1 DFQATT and CDR2 SNEGSKA (reference sequence). CDR3 loop: CSAREQGPGNSPLHF. The CDR3 DNA sequence: TGCAGTGCTAGAGAACAGGGGCCTGGGAATTCACCCCTCCACTTT.

This clonotype appeared many times. The chain carries TRBV7-2 and TRBJ2-2; the match to TRBD1 covers 8 bases. J gave up 7 bases and V 6 bases, and 7 bases lay outside the gene matches. There are 14 residues in the CDR3. The germline V gene encodes CDR1 SGHTA and CDR2 FQGNSA. CDR3 sequence: CASRSGQEFGELFF. CDR3 sequence (DNA): TGTGCCAGCAGATCGGGACAGGAGTTCGGGGAGCTGTTTTTT.

This clonotype was seen more than once but under ten times. The V gene is TRBV2, the J gene TRBJ2-3; no clear D gene. V lost 6 bases to trimming and J lost 4 bases, with 11 bases between them. The germline V gene encodes CDR1 SNHLY and CDR2 FYNNEI. CDR3 length equals 13 residues. The CDR3 DNA follows: TGTGCCAGCAGCTCGGGCAACGCAGATACGCAGTATTTT. Its translation is CASSSGNADTQYF. Filled out from reference TRBV2 and TRBJ2-3, the complete variable domain reads EPEVTQTPSHQVTQMGQEVILRCVPISNHLYFYWYRQILGQKVEFLVSFYNNEISEKSEIFDDQFSVERPDGSNFTLKIRSTKLEDSAMYFCASSSGNADTQYFGPGTRLTVL.

This clonotype appeared a few times. V usage is TRBV20-1 and J usage is TRBJ1-2; no firm D call. The CDR3 spans 14 residues. Between the trimmed V and J ends, which lost 6 bases and 1 base, there was a span of 15 bases. CDR1 DFQATT and CDR2 SNEGSKA come from the germline V gene (reference sequence). The CDR3 coding sequence is TGCAGTGCCCCAGGTCCAGATCGTAACTATGGCTACACCTTC. Its protein is CSAPGPDRNYGYTF.

The V gene is TRBV5-6, the J gene TRBJ2-7; tentatively, D is TRBD2 (6 bases). This CDR3 comprises 17 residues. Germline assignment: CDR1 SGHDT and CDR2 YYEEEE. Deletions cut 0 bases from V and 1 base from J, with 17 bases between. The CDR3 DNA is TGTGCCAGCAGCTTGGTCGGGGGTCCCGCCGGATCCTACGAGCAGTACTTC. Translated: CASSLVGGPAGSYEQYF.

In its sample, this clonotype was seen many times. The rearrangement joins TRBV6-5 to TRBJ1-1; the match to TRBD1 covers 8 bases. The length of the CDR3 is 16 residues. Germline CDR1 reads MNHEY; CDR2 reads SVGAGI. V lost 0 bases to trimming and J lost 2 bases; unmatched junction nucleotides: 5. The CDR3 nucleotides are TGTGCCAGCAGTTACTCGGCGACAGGGGTCAACACTGAAGCTTTCTTT. Residues: CASSYSATGVNTEAFF.

This clonotype has more than one count but fewer than ten. The CDR3 loop is CASREFRTGYGYTF. The CDR3, as DNA: TGTGCCAGCCGAGAGTTTCGGACAGGCTATGGCTACACCTTC. The gene calls are TRBV2 and TRBJ1-2, with 7 bases fitting TRBD1. Per germline, CDR1 SNHLY and CDR2 FYNNEI. With V trimmed by 8 bases and J by 4 bases, 10 bases remained unmatched. CDR3 size: 14 residues.

The J gene is TRBJ1-5, the V gene TRBV19; possibly TRBD1 for D (5 bases). The CDR3 extends over 16 amino acids. Trimming removed 0 bases at V and 1 base at J, with 10 bases between. The germline V gene encodes CDR1 LNHDA and CDR2 SQIVND (reference sequence). The CDR3 DNA reads as TGTGCCAGTAGTATAGAACTAGGGGTAAGCAATCAGCCCCAGCATTTT. As protein: CASSIELGVSNQPQHF.

This clonotype was picked up a small number of times. CDR3 amino acids: CASSQEGGQSLETDTQYF. The CDR3 DNA reads as TGTGCCAGCAGCCAAGAGGGGGGACAGTCCCTAGAAACAGATACGCAGTATTTT. This chain uses TRBV4-2 with TRBJ2-3; perhaps TRBD1 as D (7 bases). This CDR3 comprises 18 residues. Trimming pared 0 bases from V and 3 bases from J, leaving 19 bases between. Germline assignment: CDR1 LGHNA and CDR2 YNFKEQ.

This clonotype was detected only a few times. The V call is TRBV7-9, the J call TRBJ1-3, with a possible D match to TRBD1 (5 bases). The CDR3 spans 15 residues. Between the trimmed V and J ends, which lost 5 bases and 0 bases, there was a span of 11 bases. Germline CDR1 reads SEHNR; CDR2 reads FQNEAQ (reference sequence). The CDR3 loop is CASSQRGLSGNTIYF. The CDR3, as DNA: TGTGCCAGCAGCCAGAGGGGCCTCTCTGGAAACACCATATATTTT.

V and J are TRBV28 and TRBJ1-5; D uncertain. V lost 2 bases to trimming and J lost 4 bases, with 3 bases between them. CDR1 is MDHEN and CDR2 is SYDVKM in the germline V gene. The CDR3 contains 12 residues. CDR3 nucleotides: TGTGCCAGCAGTTTAATGAATCAGCCCCAGCATTTT. Residues: CASSLMNQPQHF.